Listed here are 28 T cell receptor beta chains from one sample, sequenced in a study of T cell clonality in common variable immunodeficiency. Measured with immunoSEQ multiplex PCR; TCRdb has only the in-frame clones, and not every one. Sampling found 35,000 to 45,000 clones, none seen once. The source material was peripheral blood mononuclear cells. Source of these receptors: a person aged 18-69 years in good health.

This clone was seen many times. The CDR3 extends 3 residues past the end of the read, so its final part is completed from the germline J gene. This chain connects TRBV11-2 to TRBJ2-2; no definite D call. Germline assignment: CDR1 SGHAT and CDR2 FQNNGV. The CDR3 consists of 13 residues. Between the trimmed V and J ends, which lost 5 bases and 5 bases, there was a span of 9 bases. The sequenced part of the CDR3 DNA is TGTGCCAGCAGCCCCGTTGTTACCGGGGAG. This codes for CASSPVVTGE. The CDR3 reads in full as CASSPVVTGELFF.

This clone was seen ten or more times. Sequencing ends 3 residues short of the CDR3 end; the germline J gene provides the rest. This chain uses TRBV14 with TRBJ1-2; D uncertain. Germline V gives CDR1 SGHDN, CDR2 FVKESK. The CDR3 runs to 12 residues. Trimming took 3 bases from V and 5 from J, leaving 7 bases between them. The CDR3 reads CASSHPGYGYTF. CDR3 bases read: TGTGCCAGCAGCCATCCCGGTTATGGC.

The table lists this clone with many counts. Sequencing ends 3 residues short of the CDR3 end; the germline J gene provides the rest. The chain recombines TRBV19 with TRBJ1-3; TRBD1 aligns across 7 bases. Germline values: CDR1 LNHDA, CDR2 SQIVND (reference sequence). The V gene end was trimmed by 3 bases and the J gene end by 0 bases; junction bases not matched to a gene: 2. This CDR3 has 15 amino acids. This CDR3 is CASSIYRGSGNTIYF. Incomplete CDR3 DNA: TGTGCCAGTAGTATCTACAGGGGCTCTGGAAACACC.

This clone was picked up many times. From the germline J gene comes the end of the CDR3, since the read stops 3 residues before it. V usage is TRBV7-6 and J usage is TRBJ1-5; perhaps TRBD1 as D (5 bases). The germline gives CDR1 SGHVS, CDR2 FNYEAQ. The V end lost 4 bases, the J end lost 7 bases, and 14 bases lay between the germline ends. The CDR3 totals 14 residues. The DNA read from the CDR3 is TGTGCCAGCAGCTACAGGAGTGGGGCGCAGCCC. Protein sequence: CASSYRSGAQP. The CDR3 in its entirety is CASSYRSGAQPQHF.

This clone was counted at least ten times. Sequencing ends 3 residues short of the CDR3 end; the germline J gene provides the rest. J is TRBJ2-1 and V is TRBV20-1, with D unresolved. The V end was cut by 3 bases, the J end by 5 bases, with 8 bases between. CDR3 length: 12 residues. Per germline, CDR1 DFQATT and CDR2 SNEGSKA (reference sequence). The covered CDR3 bases are TGCAGTGCTAGGTCTCAGAACAATGAG. This codes for CSARSQNNE. The complete CDR3 sequence is CSARSQNNEQFF.

At least ten counts were recorded for this clone. Sequencing ends 3 residues short of the CDR3 end; the germline J gene provides the rest. J is TRBJ2-3 and V is TRBV5-1; D perhaps matches TRBD1 (6 bases). The CDR3 is 16 amino acids. In germline, CDR1 is SGHRS, CDR2 YFSETQ. Trimming stripped 4 bases from V and 2 bases from J, with 17 bases between. CDR3 in amino acids: CASSPQAGAVTDTQYF. The part of the CDR3 DNA that was read is TGCGCCAGCAGCCCCCAAGCAGGGGCAGTCACAGATACG.

This clone was seen many times. The read terminates 3 residues ahead of where the CDR3 ends, so the germline J gene completes it. This chain joins TRBV7-9 and TRBJ2-5, with 7 bases lining up with TRBD2. V trimming: 5 bases; J trimming: 1 base; junction bases outside the gene matches: 4. The CDR3 totals 14 residues. Germline V gene data show CDR1 as SEHNR and CDR2 as FQNEAQ (reference sequence). CDR3 in amino acids: CASSKRDLQETQYF. The CDR3 bases that were read are TGTGCCAGCAGCAAGCGGGACCTCCAAGAGACC.

This clone was observed a few times. CDR3 in amino acids: CASSLTGGFRETQYF. The CDR3 bases that were read are TGTGCCAGCAGCTTGACAGGGGGCTTTCGAGAGACG. The chain recombines TRBV11-2 with TRBJ2-3, with 10 nucleotides matching TRBD1. From the germline J gene comes the end of the CDR3, since the read stops 3 residues before it. The germline V gene has CDR1 SGHAT and CDR2 FQNNGV. The CDR3 extends over 15 amino acids.

In the case of this clone: With the read ending 3 residues before the CDR3 end, the germline J gene is used to fill in that end. This chain joins TRBV18 and TRBJ2-4; 9 positions agree with TRBD2. Per the germline V gene, CDR1 is KGHSH and CDR2 is LQKENI. After removal of 5 bases from V and 6 bases from J, the junction contained 8 bases not matched to a gene. The CDR3 is made up of 15 amino acids. The CDR3 DNA, read in part, is TGTGCCAGCTCAGAGGCGGGAGGGTCTGGAAACATT. Protein sequence: CASSEAGGSGNI. The full CDR3 protein reads CASSEAGGSGNIQYF.

This clone was seen many times. The read finishes 3 residues shy of the CDR3 end, and the germline J gene is used to complete it. The rearrangement uses TRBV20-1 and TRBJ1-2; D may be TRBD1 (6 bases). V lost 0 bases, J lost 6 bases, and 17 bases lay in between. CDR1 and CDR2 (germline): DFQATT, SNEGSKA (reference sequence). The CDR3 sequence is 15 residues long. CDR3 bases read: TGCAGTGCTAGAGAATTAGGGGCAGGGGTGGATGGC. This translates into CSARELGAGVDG. The CDR3 in its entirety is CSARELGAGVDGYTF.

This clone came up many times. From the germline J gene comes the end of the CDR3, since the read stops 3 residues before it. This chain joins TRBV6-2 or TRBV6-3 and TRBJ2-5, with 9 bases matching TRBD2. In germline, CDR1 is MNHEY, CDR2 SVGEGT. The ends lost 6 bases at V and 2 bases at J; junction bases unmatched: 4. The CDR3 has 14 residues. The CDR3 protein is CASRKLAGQETQYF. The sequenced part of the CDR3 DNA is TGTGCCAGCAGGAAGCTAGCGGGACAAGAGACC.

In its sample, this clone is medium-sized (0.01 to 0.1%). The sequenced part of the CDR3 DNA is TGTGCCAGCAGCATGACTAGCGCTAGCACAGATACG. Amino acid sequence: CASSMTSASTDT. The whole CDR3 reads CASSMTSASTDTQYF. The chain combines TRBV7-3 with TRBJ2-3; 8 nucleotides match TRBD2. The CDR3 end falls 3 residues outside the read, so it is completed with the germline J gene. Per the germline V gene, CDR1 is SGHTA and CDR2 is FQGTGA. This CDR3 comprises 15 residues. V trimming: 5 bases; J trimming: 0 bases; junction bases outside the gene matches: 4.

This clone came up many times. The CDR3 end is not reached by the read, which stops 3 residues before it; the germline J gene fills it in. J is TRBJ2-5 and V is TRBV5-1; D might be TRBD1 (6 bases). From germline, CDR1 is SGHRS and CDR2 YFSETQ. Trimming removed 1 base from V and 2 bases from J, with 9 bases in between. CDR3 length equals 14 residues. The CDR3 loop is CASSLSRGQETQYF. Partial CDR3 DNA: TGCGCCAGCAGCTTGAGCAGGGGACAAGAGACC.

A word on this clone: Read sequence stops 3 residues before the CDR3 end, and the germline J gene provides the missing end. The chain is built from TRBV5-4 and TRBJ2-5; D unresolved. CDR3 length equals 14 residues. Germline lookup yields CDR1 SGHNT and CDR2 YYREEE (reference sequence). V was clipped by 2 bases and J by 1 base, with 9 bases between them. The CDR3 sequence: CASSFFYGQETQYF. Incomplete CDR3 DNA: TGTGCCAGCAGCTTTTTCTACGGCCAAGAGACC.

The table lists this clone with many counts. The read is 3 residues too short to cover the CDR3 end, so that end is filled in from the germline J gene. The chain uses TRBV20-1 and TRBJ2-1; 10 nucleotides match TRBD1. Germline CDR1 reads DFQATT; CDR2 reads SNEGSKA (reference sequence). This CDR3 is built from 15 residues. J gave up 8 bases and V 4 bases, and 11 bases lay outside the gene matches. This CDR3 reads CSATGTGVLRDEQFF. The CDR3 bases that were read are TGCAGTGCTACCGGGACAGGGGTTCTTCGCGATGAG.

With respect to this clone: The sequence runs out 3 residues before the end of the CDR3; the remainder is reconstructed from the germline J gene. V is TRBV2 and J is TRBJ2-1; TRBD1 agrees at 7 bases. Germline loops: CDR1 SNHLY, CDR2 FYNNEI. With V trimmed by 10 bases and J by 0 bases, 9 bases remained unmatched. The CDR3 extends over 15 amino acids. The DNA read from the CDR3 is TGTGCCACCATAGGGGGCTCCAGCTCCTACAATGAG. Translating gives CATIGGSSSYNE. The entire CDR3 protein reads CATIGGSSSYNEQFF.

This clone was seen repeatedly, ten times or more. The read ends 3 residues before the CDR3 terminus; that terminus is restored from the germline J gene. The chain couples TRBV5-1 to TRBJ1-1; D may be TRBD1 (5 bases). The CDR3 spans 14 residues. The germline V gene has CDR1 SGHRS and CDR2 YFSETQ. Trimming pared 2 bases from V and 1 base from J, leaving 9 bases between. Partial CDR3 DNA: TGCGCCAGCAGCTTTCAGGGCGGGAACACTGAA. Translation: CASSFQGGNTE. The whole CDR3 protein reads CASSFQGGNTEAFF.

This clone was seen at least ten times. CDR3 in amino acids: CASSAETGSFEKLFF. Partial CDR3 DNA: TGTGCCAGCAGCGCCGAGACAGGGTCATTCGAAAAA. The chain has TRBV7-9 and TRBJ1-4; 7 nucleotides agree with TRBD1. The CDR3 end lies 3 residues beyond the end of the read and is filled in from the germline J gene. With V trimmed by 5 bases and J by 8 bases, 11 bases remained unmatched. The CDR3 length is 15 residues. Germline loops: CDR1 SEHNR, CDR2 FQNEAQ (reference sequence).

As for this clone: From the germline J gene comes the end of the CDR3, since the read stops 3 residues before it. V gene TRBV18 combines with J gene TRBJ1-2; D might be TRBD1 (5 bases). The CDR3 extends over 14 amino acids. Germline lookup yields CDR1 KGHSH and CDR2 LQKENI. The CDR3 loop is CASSLAGGTYDYTF. The covered CDR3 bases are TGTGCCAGCTCACTAGCGGGAGGGACCTACGAC. The full variable domain, its missing parts supplied by reference TRBV18 and TRBJ1-2, is NAGVMQNPRHLVRRRGQEARLRCSPMKGHSHVYWYRQLPEEGLKFMVYLQKENIIDESGMPKERFSAEFPKEGPSILRIQQVVRGDSAAYFCASSLAGGTYDYTFGSGTRLTVV.

This clone was seen ten or more times. Sequencing ends 3 residues short of the CDR3 end; the germline J gene provides the rest. The chain has TRBV18 and TRBJ2-3, with 14 bases lining up with TRBD2. The CDR3 runs to 19 residues. V shed 5 bases, J shed 4 bases, and the junction held 14 bases outside the gene matches. The germline V gene has CDR1 KGHSH and CDR2 LQKENI. Incomplete CDR3 DNA: TGTGCCAGCTCAGGGACTAGCGGGAGTCGTTTTATTGATGCAGATACG. Encoded protein: CASSGTSGSRFIDADT. The whole CDR3 sequence is CASSGTSGSRFIDADTQYF.

This clone was counted many times. The CDR3 end is not reached by the read, which stops 3 residues before it; the germline J gene fills it in. V usage is TRBV5-1 and J usage is TRBJ2-3, with 12 nucleotides matching TRBD2. Germline lookup yields CDR1 SGHRS and CDR2 YFSETQ. The CDR3 has 17 residues. V was clipped by 4 bases and J by 2 bases; unmatched bases: 8. CDR3 DNA (partial): TGCGCCAGCAGCGTACTAGCGGGGGGCTCCCCCACAGATACG. Translating it yields CASSVLAGGSPTDT. The entire CDR3 protein is CASSVLAGGSPTDTQYF.

This clone occurred a few times. CDR3 bases read: TGTGCCAGTTTGACCGGGGGGGGCAATCAGCCG. Protein: CASLTGGGNQP. From start to end, the CDR3 is CASLTGGGNQPQYF. The chain couples TRBV19 to TRBJ2-3; 8 bases map to TRBD2. The sequenced fragment ends 3 residues before the CDR3 boundary, so the rest is inferred from the germline J gene. Germline V gene sequence: CDR1 LNHDA, CDR2 SQIVND (reference sequence). There are 14 residues in the CDR3.

At least ten counts were recorded for this clone. From the germline J gene comes the end of the CDR3, since the read stops 3 residues before it. The chain links TRBV19 to TRBJ1-4, with 8 bases fitting TRBD1. Per germline, CDR1 LNHDA and CDR2 SQIVND (reference sequence). V shed 5 bases, J shed 2 bases, and the junction held 4 bases outside the gene matches. This CDR3 region has 15 residues. Partial CDR3 DNA: TGTGCCAGTAGTCTCCGACAGGGGACTAATGAAAAA. It encodes CASSLRQGTNEK. The entire CDR3 protein reads CASSLRQGTNEKLFF. Full variable domain (outside the CDR3, taken from reference TRBV19 and TRBJ1-4): DGGITQSPKYLFRKEGQNVTLSCEQNLNHDAMYWYRQDPGQGLRLIYYSQIVNDFQKGDIAEGYSVSREKKESFPLTVTSAQKNPTAFYLCASSLRQGTNEKLFFGSGTQLSVL.

This clone was recorded many times. This CDR3 is CASSPSRRGQETQYF. The CDR3 DNA, read in part, is TGTGCCAGTAGTCCCAGTAGACGGGGCCAAGAGACC. The chain links TRBV19 to TRBJ2-5; TRBD2 is a possible D gene (5 bases). The sequenced fragment ends 3 residues before the CDR3 boundary, so the rest is inferred from the germline J gene. The CDR3 is made up of 15 amino acids. From germline, CDR1 is LNHDA and CDR2 SQIVND (reference sequence). The germline V and J ends were trimmed by 5 bases and 1 base, with 14 bases remaining between them. The full variable domain, rest sourced from reference TRBV19 and TRBJ2-5, is DGGITQSPKYLFRKEGQNVTLSCEQNLNHDAMYWYRQDPGQGLRLIYYSQIVNDFQKGDIAEGYSVSREKKESFPLTVTSAQKNPTAFYLCASSPSRRGQETQYFGPGTRLLVL.

The sample holds a few counts of this clone. The read stops 3 residues short of the end of the CDR3; the missing end is completed from the germline J gene. This rearrangement joins TRBV19 to TRBJ1-5; weak D call: TRBD1 (6 bases). Trimming left V 4 bases short and J 5 bases short, with 12 bases between. Germline CDR1 LNHDA, CDR2 SQIVND (reference sequence). The CDR3 loop spans 14 amino acids. The CDR3 bases that were read are TGTGCCAGTAGTAGGCAGGGGCAGGATCAGCCC. Its protein is CASSRQGQDQP. The full CDR3 protein is CASSRQGQDQPQHF.

This clone was seen ten or more times. The sequenced fragment ends 3 residues before the CDR3 boundary, so the rest is inferred from the germline J gene. This rearrangement joins TRBV6-1 to TRBJ2-3; TRBD2 matches at 8 bases. The CDR3 is 17 amino acids. Germline CDR1 is MNHNS and CDR2 is SASEGT. Partial CDR3 DNA: TGTGCCAGCAGTGAAAGTGGGAGCGGGGGTACCTTCCGGGCG. Amino acids: CASSESGSGGTFRA. Given in full, the CDR3 is CASSESGSGGTFRAQYF.

This clone was seen many times. The read gets to within 3 residues of the CDR3 end, and the germline J gene fills in the rest. This rearrangement joins TRBV29-1 to TRBJ1-4, with a possible D match to TRBD1 (5 bases). The germline V gene has CDR1 SQVTM and CDR2 ANQGSEA. This CDR3 region has 14 residues. Trimming took off 7 bases at V and 4 bases at J, with 16 bases between the two ends. The CDR3 bases that were read are TGCAGCGCTGGAAGGGGCGCCCTTAATGAAAAA. As protein: CSAGRGALNEK. Given in full, the CDR3 is CSAGRGALNEKLFF.

This clone was observed at least ten times. The read halts 3 residues ahead of the CDR3 end, with the missing end drawn from the germline J gene. The chain has TRBV19 and TRBJ2-2; 10 bases agree with TRBD2. V gave up 6 bases and J gave up 2 bases; unmatched junction bases: 9. The CDR3 spans 17 residues. Germline-derived CDR1 and CDR2 are LNHDA and SQIVND (reference sequence). CDR3 DNA (partial): TGTGCCAGTAGAGGGTTTTTAGCGGGAGGTAACACCGGGGAG. Protein: CASRGFLAGGNTGE. The CDR3 in its entirety is CASRGFLAGGNTGELFF.